This TCR beta chain was identified in a study of shared clonotypes between healthy human individuals. Looking at the study overall: The study used three CD4 naive, three CD4 memory, two CD8 naive and one CD8 memory plate per donor.

Study findings and constraints: Sorted-subset sequencing was shown by rarefaction to be incomplete despite large depth. Represented diversity (both genetic and exposure-history) was limited by the small number of donors.

This CDR3 has 15 residues. V gave up 6 bases and J gave up 2 bases, with 18 bases separating them. Germline V gives CDR1 SGHRS, CDR2 YFSETQ. As regards this clone: What it binds is not known.

The test was conducted at deep level. The data were produced by immunoSEQ multiplex PCR, yet TCRdb's version contains in-frame clones alone and is incomplete. The data hold 2 million to 3 million clones, with 90% to 95% observed a single time. Sequences were obtained from naive CD4+ T cells from PBMCs. Subset noted: CD45RA+ positively selected. The clonotype originates from a man between 18 and 29 years old in good health. Some clones in this sample may be carry-over from other donors' samples. The chain recombines TRBV5-1 with TRBJ2-7, with D possibly matching TRBD1 (5 bases). CDR3 sequence reads: CASTLGAPGPYEQYF. The CDR3, as DNA: TGCGCCAGCACCCTTGGGGCCCCAGGGCCCTACGAGCAGTACTTC.